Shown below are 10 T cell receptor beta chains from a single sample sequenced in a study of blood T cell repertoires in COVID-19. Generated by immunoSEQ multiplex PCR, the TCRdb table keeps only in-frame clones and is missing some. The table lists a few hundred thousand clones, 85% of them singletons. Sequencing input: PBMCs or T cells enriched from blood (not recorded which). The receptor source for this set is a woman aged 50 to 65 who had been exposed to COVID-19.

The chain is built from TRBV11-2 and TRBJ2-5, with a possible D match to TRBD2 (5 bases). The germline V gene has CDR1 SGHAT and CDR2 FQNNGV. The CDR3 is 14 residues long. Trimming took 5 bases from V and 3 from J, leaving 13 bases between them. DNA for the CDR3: TGTGCCAGCAGCCCTCCCCACGGGGAAGAGACCCAGTACTTC. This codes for CASSPPHGEETQYF.

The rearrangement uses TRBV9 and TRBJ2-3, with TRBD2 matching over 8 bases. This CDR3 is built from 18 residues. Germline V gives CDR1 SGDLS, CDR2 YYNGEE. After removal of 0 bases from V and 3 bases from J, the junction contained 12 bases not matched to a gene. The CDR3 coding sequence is TGTGCCAGCAGCGTAGGGCCTAGCGGGCCGACTACTACAGATACGCAGTATTTT. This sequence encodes CASSVGPSGPTTTDTQYF. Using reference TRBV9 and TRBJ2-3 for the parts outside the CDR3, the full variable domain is DSGVTQTPKHLITATGQRVTLRCSPRSGDLSVYWYQQSLDQGLQFLIQYYNGEERAKGNILERFSAQQFPDLHSELNLSSLELGDSALYFCASSVGPSGPTTTDTQYFGPGTRLTVL.

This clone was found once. In nucleotides, the CDR3 is TGTGCCAGCAGTTACTCAGCGGGGGGGCCGGGTGAGCAGTTCTTC. It translates to CASSYSAGGPGEQFF. The genes are TRBV6-5 and TRBJ2-1; 10 nucleotides agree with TRBD2. V shed 0 bases and J 9 bases; nucleotides not matched to a gene: 5. The germline gives CDR1 MNHEY, CDR2 SVGAGI. There are 15 residues in the CDR3.

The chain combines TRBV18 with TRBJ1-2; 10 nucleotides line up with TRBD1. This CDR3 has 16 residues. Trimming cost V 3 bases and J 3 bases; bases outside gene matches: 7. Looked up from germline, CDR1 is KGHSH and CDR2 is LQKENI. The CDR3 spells CASSPVGQGSDYGYTF. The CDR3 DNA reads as TGTGCCAGCTCACCCGTGGGACAGGGGTCGGACTATGGCTACACCTTC. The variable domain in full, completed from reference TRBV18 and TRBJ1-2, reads NAGVMQNPRHLVRRRGQEARLRCSPMKGHSHVYWYRQLPEEGLKFMVYLQKENIIDESGMPKERFSAEFPKEGPSILRIQQVVRGDSAAYFCASSPVGQGSDYGYTFGSGTRLTVV.

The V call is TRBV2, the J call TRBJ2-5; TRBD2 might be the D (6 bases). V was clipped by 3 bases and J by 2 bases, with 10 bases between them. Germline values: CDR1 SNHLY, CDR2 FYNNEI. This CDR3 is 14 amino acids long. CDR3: CASSEGLVQETQYF. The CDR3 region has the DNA TGTGCCAGCAGTGAGGGACTCGTACAAGAGACCCAGTACTTC.

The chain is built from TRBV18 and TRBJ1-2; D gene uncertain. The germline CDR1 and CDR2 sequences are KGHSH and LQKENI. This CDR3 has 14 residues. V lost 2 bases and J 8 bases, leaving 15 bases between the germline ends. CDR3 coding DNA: TGTGCCAGCTCACCATCAACCCCTGGGGAGGGCTACACCTTC. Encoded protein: CASSPSTPGEGYTF.

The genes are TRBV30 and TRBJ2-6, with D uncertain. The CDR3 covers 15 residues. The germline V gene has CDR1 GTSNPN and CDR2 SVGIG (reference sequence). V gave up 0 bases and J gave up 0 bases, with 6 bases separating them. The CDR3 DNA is TGTGCCTGGAGTGTGCCGGGCTCTGGGGCCAACGTCCTGACTTTC. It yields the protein CAWSVPGSGANVLTF.

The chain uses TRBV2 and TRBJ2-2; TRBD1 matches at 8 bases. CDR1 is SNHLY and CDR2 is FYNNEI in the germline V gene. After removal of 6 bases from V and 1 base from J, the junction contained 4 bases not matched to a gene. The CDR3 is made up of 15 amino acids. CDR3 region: CASRKDRVNTGELFF. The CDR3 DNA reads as TGTGCCAGCAGGAAGGACAGGGTGAACACCGGGGAGCTGTTTTTT.

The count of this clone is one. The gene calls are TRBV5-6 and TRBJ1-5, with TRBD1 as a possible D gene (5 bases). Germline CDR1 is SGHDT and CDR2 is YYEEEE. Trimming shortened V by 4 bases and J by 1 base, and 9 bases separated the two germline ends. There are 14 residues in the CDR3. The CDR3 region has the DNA TGTGCCAGCAGCCTCAGGGCCAGCAATCAGCCCCAGCATTTT. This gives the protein CASSLRASNQPQHF.

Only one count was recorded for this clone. The CDR3 here is CATSDGRETQYF. The CDR3 DNA is TGTGCCACCTCCGACGGGAGGGAGACCCAGTACTTC. The V gene is TRBV28, the J gene TRBJ2-5; 7 nucleotides match TRBD2. V was pared by 10 bases and J by 5 bases, with 7 bases of the junction left unmatched. Germline V lookup: CDR1 MDHEN, CDR2 SYDVKM. The CDR3 is made up of 12 amino acids.